These T cell receptor beta chains were read from a single sample in a study of T cell clones after liver transplantation. Clones were sequenced by immunoSEQ multiplex PCR, and TCRdb holds only the in-frame ones, with some missing. Of 25,000 to 35,000 clones listed, 90% to 95% are singletons. The source was CD8+ T cells from blood, collected 12 months after liver transplant. These receptors all come from a human patient who received a liver transplant. Some T cells may originate from the graft donor. CDR3s include the opening cysteine and the closing phenylalanine or tryptophan. The D gene is left open where the match is weak. Size is stated for part of the rows, as once, few or many counts, or as a class when the clone is expanded.

d_gene | j_gene | v_gene | abundance | CDR3aa | CDR3nt
NA | TRBJ1-5 | TRBV15 | NA | CATSREVGQGIQPQHF | TGTGCCACCAGCAGAGAGGTCGGGCAGGGTATCCAGCCCCAGCATTTT
TRBD1 | TRBJ2-2 | TRBV5-1 | NA | CASSLGDSANTGELFF | TGCGCCAGCAGCTTGGGGGACAGCGCGAACACCGGGGAGCTGTTTTTT
NA | TRBJ2-1 | TRBV28 | NA | CASSTRSTGHIYNEQFF | TGTGCCAGCAGCACGCGAAGTACAGGGCACATATACAATGAGCAGTTCTTC
NA | TRBJ2-7 | TRBV13 | NA | CASSLGAGQYF | TGTGCCAGCAGCTTAGGAGCCGGGCAGTACTTC
NA | TRBJ1-2 | TRBV13 | medium-sized | CASRTKGSGNYGYTF | TGTGCCAGCAGAACTAAGGGGAGTGGGAACTATGGCTACACCTTC
TRBD2 | TRBJ2-7 | TRBV2 | NA | CASSEAGGFEQYF | TGTGCCAGCAGTGAAGCCGGGGGGTTCGAGCAGTACTTC
NA | TRBJ2-2 | TRBV29-1 | NA | CSVEGYLGESDTGELFF | TGCAGCGTTGAAGGGTACTTGGGAGAGAGCGACACCGGGGAGCTGTTTTTT
NA | TRBJ2-1 | TRBV27 | NA | CASSQMPDRHNEQFF | TGTGCCAGCAGCCAGATGCCCGACAGACACAATGAGCAGTTCTTC
TRBD1 | TRBJ2-7 | TRBV28 | NA | CASSLSGTGYEQYF | TGTGCCAGCAGTCTCTCCGGGACAGGGTACGAGCAGTACTTC
TRBD2 | TRBJ2-5 | TRBV4-1 | NA | CASGREETQYF | TGCGCCAGCGGGAGGGAAGAGACCCAGTACTTC
TRBD1 | TRBJ2-4 | TRBV19 | NA | CASTSIEDRVPNIQYF | TGTGCCAGTACTTCTATTGAGGACAGGGTGCCGAACATTCAGTACTTC
NA | TRBJ2-5 | TRBV27 | NA | CASGRGLETQYF | TGTGCCAGCGGGAGGGGGTTGGAGACCCAGTACTTC
NA | TRBJ1-2 | TRBV19 | NA | CASKSTGALYGYTF | TGTGCCAGTAAATCGACAGGAGCCCTCTATGGCTACACCTTC
NA | TRBJ1-1 | TRBV5-6 | NA | CASSLGAGPERNTEAFF | TGTGCCAGCAGCTTGGGGGCGGGGCCGGAAAGGAACACTGAAGCTTTCTTT
NA | TRBJ1-3 | TRBV9 | NA | CASSPPRGNTIYF | TGTGCCAGCAGCCCACCCCGCGGAAACACCATATATTTT
TRBD2 | TRBJ2-5 | TRBV7-9 | NA | CASSDGTSSETQYF | TGTGCCAGCAGCGACGGGACTAGCAGCGAGACCCAGTACTTC
NA | TRBJ1-1 | TRBV28 | NA | CASSLPWGSVTEAFF | TGTGCCAGCAGCCTGCCTTGGGGGTCGGTTACTGAAGCTTTCTTT
NA | TRBJ2-2 | TRBV9 | NA | CASSFEAGELFF | TGTGCCAGCAGCTTTGAAGCCGGGGAGCTGTTTTTT
NA | TRBJ2-1 | TRBV10-3 | NA | CAISESARNDEQFF | TGTGCCATCAGCGAAAGCGCCCGGAACGATGAGCAGTTCTTC
NA | TRBJ2-7 | TRBV5-4 | NA | CASSLDGATYEQYF | TGTGCCAGCAGCTTGGACGGTGCCACCTACGAGCAGTACTTC
NA | TRBJ1-1 | TRBV6-5 | once | CASSYSAENTEAFF | TGTGCCAGCAGTTACTCGGCGGAGAACACTGAAGCTTTCTTT
NA | TRBJ2-5 | TRBV28 | NA | CASEGQNQETQYF | TGTGCCAGCGAAGGACAGAACCAAGAGACCCAGTACTTC
NA | TRBJ2-3 | TRBV7-9 | NA | CASCPTGGGTDTQYF | TGTGCCAGCTGCCCCACCGGTGGGGGTACAGATACGCAGTATTTT
TRBD2 | TRBJ2-3 | TRBV11-3 | NA | CASSLERLATDTQYF | TGTGCCAGCAGCTTAGAGAGACTAGCGACAGATACGCAGTATTTT
NA | TRBJ2-2 | TRBV7-3 | NA | CASSTSLRAGELFF | TGTGCCAGCAGCACGTCTCTCAGGGCCGGGGAGCTGTTTTTT
NA | TRBJ2-7 | TRBV5-5 | once | CASSGGALYEQYF | TGTGCCAGCAGCGGCGGGGCCCTGTACGAGCAGTACTTC
NA | TRBJ2-1 | TRBV2 | NA | CASSDSGSSYNEQFF | TGTGCCAGCAGTGATAGTGGGAGCTCCTACAATGAGCAGTTCTTC
NA | TRBJ2-1 | TRBV19 | NA | CASGDFPGHEQFF | TGTGCCAGTGGAGACTTCCCAGGCCATGAGCAGTTCTTC
TRBD2 | TRBJ2-7 | TRBV5-4 | NA | CASSLEGLAGVPTYEQYF | TGTGCCAGCAGCTTGGAGGGACTAGCGGGGGTTCCAACATACGAGCAGTACTTC
TRBD1 | TRBJ1-5 | TRBV28 | NA | CASYDGTGGYQPQHF | TGTGCCAGCTATGACGGGACAGGGGGCTATCAGCCCCAGCATTTT
NA | TRBJ2-7 | TRBV9 | NA | CASSVLASTYEQYF | TGTGCCAGCAGCGTTTTAGCGTCCACCTACGAGCAGTACTTC
NA | TRBJ2-5 | TRBV2 | NA | CASSEVVADVRETQYF | TGTGCCAGCAGTGAAGTGGTAGCGGATGTCCGGGAGACCCAGTACTTC